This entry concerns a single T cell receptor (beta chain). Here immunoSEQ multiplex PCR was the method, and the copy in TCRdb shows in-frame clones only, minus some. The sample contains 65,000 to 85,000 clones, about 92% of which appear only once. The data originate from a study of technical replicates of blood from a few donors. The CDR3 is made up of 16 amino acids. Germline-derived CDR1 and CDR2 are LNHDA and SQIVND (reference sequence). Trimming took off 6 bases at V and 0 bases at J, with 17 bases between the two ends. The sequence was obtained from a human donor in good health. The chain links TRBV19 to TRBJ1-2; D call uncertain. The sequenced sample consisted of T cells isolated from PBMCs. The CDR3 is CASSRDWENSNYGYTF. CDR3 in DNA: TGTGCCAGTAGCCGGGATTGGGAGAATTCTAACTATGGCTACACCTTC. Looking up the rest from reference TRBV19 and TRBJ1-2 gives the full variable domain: DGGITQSPKYLFRKEGQNVTLSCEQNLNHDAMYWYRQDPGQGLRLIYYSQIVNDFQKGDIAEGYSVSREKKESFPLTVTSAQKNPTAFYLCASSRDWENSNYGYTFGSGTRLTVV.